This T cell receptor (beta chain) came from a study of blood T cell repertoires in COVID-19 (dated by TCRdb to between 2020 and 2021). For the study in its entirety: The collaborator samples originated in the United States, Italy and Spain and spanned the acute and convalescent phases of COVID-19. The material from the prospective study consisted of cDNA or gDNA derived from T cells, B-cell-depleted T cells, or PBMCs. Subjects who had been exposed to COVID-19, were actively infected with it, or had recovered from it provided the deeply sampled blood TCRbeta repertoires that made up the dataset. The repertoires were released in a freely available public database meant as a resource for research on the immune response to SARS-CoV-2. Samples came from the ongoing ImmuneRACE study (first 160 participants) plus 1,254 subjects from 6 global collaborators. Sample metadata almost always included a de-identified subject ID, COVID-19 status, age in years and sex. Where available, HLA class I and class II types were taken from metadata supplied by the sample provider and were not determined by assay-based typing. General conclusions and limits of the study: How much clinical and demographic metadata was included differed by source and by participant, and the metadata was provided uncurated.

The collaborating institutions used their own protocols to collect whole blood in K2EDTA tubes. For TCRbeta analysis, collaborator samples were shipped as frozen whole blood, as isolated PBMCs, or as DNA extracted from either sample type. With respect to this clone: Its antigen remains unidentified. No much larger clonotype is one base removed from it; base qualities were not supplied.

The immunoSEQ Assay, a bias-controlled multiplex PCR, was used to amplify TCRbeta CDR3 regions from genomic DNA. Per the original workflow: Nucleated cell counts per sample were estimated from amplification of reference gene primers within the assay. To quantify the absolute abundance of each unique TCRbeta CDR3 rearrangement, sequence reads were collapsed and filtered. For each sample, productive Simpson clonality was calculated as the square root of Simpson's diversity index over productive rearrangements. TCRdb mirrors the immuneACCESS table, restricted to in-frame sequences. Some clones are absent from its copies; in checked studies, under half trace to an unresolved V gene, and the reason for the others is unknown. The V and J calls and the clone size are those of that table, but D and trimming were determined from the DNA. This sample comprises about 220,000 clones, roughly 84% of them detected only once. 3.6% of the sample comes from the top ten.

V is reduced by 0 bases and J by 5 bases, leaving a spacing of 6 bases between them. Via the germline V gene, CDR1 is SGDLS and CDR2 YYNGEE. The CDR3 spans 13 residues, from the cysteine through the phenylalanine. Only the CDR3 part of the read is kept: 39 bases, read in frame from the first base. This clonotype was sampled from a woman of 80 years or more with acute or convalescent COVID-19. Specimen: peripheral blood. Rearrangement joined TRBV9 to TRBJ1-5; no D segment can be confidently identified. The CDR3 reads as follows: CASSVDQDQPQHF. The sequence in DNA is TGTGCCAGCAGCGTAGACCAGGATCAGCCCCAGCATTTT. The entire variable domain, with the stretches around the CDR3 drawn from the reference TRBV9 and TRBJ1-5 proteins, is DSGVTQTPKHLITATGQRVTLRCSPRSGDLSVYWYQQSLDQGLQFLIQYYNGEERAKGNILERFSAQQFPDLHSELNLSSLELGDSALYFCASSVDQDQPQHFGDGTRLSIL.